The 18 T cell receptor beta chains listed next were all sequenced from one sample in a study of T cells in Graves' hyperthyroidism and ophthalmopathy. TCR beta CDR3 sequences were amplified from RNA transcripts. The HTBI set primed first-round TCR CDR3 RT-PCR. TCRdb independently ran MiXCR on the multiplex PCR reads; one entry per CDR3 protein. This sample has around 580,000 distinct CDR3 sequences, with under 60% found just once. Sample: peripheral blood or thyroid tissue (not recorded which). The receptors come from a young woman with Graves' hyperthyroidism.

This clonotype was seen at least ten times. V usage is TRBV9 and J usage is TRBJ2-7; 7 bases are a match to TRBD2. This CDR3 comprises 14 residues. Germline V gene lookup returns CDR1 SGDLS and CDR2 YYNGEE. The trim removed 3 bases at V and 7 bases at J, leaving 10 bases unmatched. CDR3 in DNA: TGTGCCAGCAGCGGCCAAACGGGGGGTTCGGAGCAGTACTTC. Residues: CASSGQTGGSEQYF.

The chain carries TRBV14 and TRBJ2-7; D is perhaps TRBD1 (5 bases). Germline V gene lookup returns CDR1 SGHDN and CDR2 FVKESK. The CDR3 covers 13 residues. V was shortened by 5 bases and J by 7 bases, with 15 bases between the two germline ends. This CDR3 reads CASSKYHSGEQYF. The CDR3 coding sequence is TGTGCCAGCAGCAAGTACCATTCAGGGGAGCAGTACTTC.

The J gene is TRBJ2-1, the V gene TRBV14; TRBD2 matches at 7 bases. The CDR3 is made up of 14 amino acids. Germline V gene sequence: CDR1 SGHDN, CDR2 FVKESK. V lost 0 bases and J lost 9; bases outside the gene matches: 5. The CDR3 protein is CASSQEWGGGEQFF. CDR3 nucleotides: TGTGCCAGCAGCCAAGAGTGGGGCGGGGGTGAGCAGTTCTTC.

V gene TRBV6-6 combines with J gene TRBJ2-7; 11 bases line up with TRBD2. V lost 6 bases, J lost 5 bases, and 6 bases stayed unmatched. CDR1 and CDR2 from the germline V gene are MNHNY and SVGAGI (reference sequence). This CDR3 has 14 residues. In DNA form, the CDR3 reads TGTGCCAGCAGCCGTAGCGGGGGGGCGAACGAGCAGTACTTC. This encodes CASSRSGGANEQYF.

On this clonotype: At one boundary the junction diverges from the germline segment, which might be a read error. The chain is built from TRBV24-1 and TRBJ2-5, with 7 bases that match TRBD2. Per germline, CDR1 KGHDR and CDR2 SFDVKD. The CDR3 is 19 amino acids. The CDR3 DNA sequence: TGTGCCACCAGTGATTTTACGGGATACGGGGCTAGCGGTTTCAATGAGCAGTCCTTC. It yields the protein CATSDFTGYGASGFNEQSF.

For this clonotype: It may be a read error: a sequence one base away is much more abundant. The V and J genes are TRBV4-3 and TRBJ1-1; D unclear. Trimming stripped 0 bases from V and 4 bases from J, with 9 bases between. The CDR3 is made up of 14 amino acids. The germline V gene encodes CDR1 LGHNA and CDR2 YSLEER. The CDR3 loop reads CASSQERRSTEAFF. The CDR3 region has the DNA TGCGCCAGCAGCCAAGAGAGGCGGAGCACTGAAGCTTTCTTT.

This clonotype was seen ten or more times. The J gene is TRBJ1-4, the V gene TRBV7-8; 11 bases agree with TRBD1. The trim removed 0 bases at V and 8 bases at J, leaving 14 bases unmatched. Germline-derived CDR1 and CDR2 are SGHVS and FQNEAQ. The CDR3 consists of 19 residues. CDR3 sequence reads: CASSLAPGDRGGVDEKLFF. Here the CDR3 DNA reads TGTGCCAGCAGCTTAGCCCCCGGGGACAGGGGGGGAGTTGACGAAAAACTGTTTTTT.

Note on this clonotype: Because it lacks the conserved phenylalanine or tryptophan at the end, this CDR3 is likely a read error. V gene TRBV7-2 combines with J gene TRBJ1-3; no firm D call. The CDR3 is made up of 15 amino acids. Germline-derived CDR1 and CDR2 are SGHTA and FQGNSA. With 0 bases removed from V and 0 bases from J, the gap between germline ends came to 6 bases. The CDR3 DNA reads TGTGCCAGCAGCTTAGCGGCGAGCTCTGGAAACACCATATATTTA. Translation: CASSLAASSGNTIYL.

The CDR3 DNA sequence: TGCAGTGCTAGATCCGGGACAGACTCTGGAAACACCATATATTTT. Encoded protein: CSARSGTDSGNTIYF. The chain uses TRBV20-1 and TRBJ1-3, with 7 bases lining up with TRBD1. This CDR3 comprises 15 residues. Per germline, CDR1 DFQATT and CDR2 SNEGSKA (reference sequence). Trimming at V came to 2 bases and at J to 0 bases, leaving 4 bases not matched to a gene.

J is TRBJ2-7 and V is TRBV11-2; 10 bases align to TRBD1. V shed 2 bases, J shed 5 bases, and the junction held 6 bases outside the gene matches. Per germline, CDR1 SGHAT and CDR2 FQNNGV. The CDR3 has 15 residues. The CDR3 loop reads CASSLSGQGIHEQYF. The CDR3 region has the DNA TGTGCCAGCAGCTTATCGGGACAGGGGATCCACGAGCAGTACTTC.

The J gene is TRBJ2-6, the V gene TRBV5-4, with D maybe TRBD2 (5 bases). Between the trimmed V and J ends, which lost 4 bases and 3 bases, there was a span of 11 bases. The CDR3 extends over 15 amino acids. CDR1 and CDR2 (germline): SGHNT, YYREEE (reference sequence). CDR3 bases: TGTGCCAGCAGCCTGGACGGGAATGGGGCCAACGTCCTGACTTTC. Translation gives CASSLDGNGANVLTF.

With respect to this clonotype: This CDR3 fails to terminate in the conserved phenylalanine or tryptophan, so it likely reflects a read error. The limits of the CDR3 on the DNA are not certain, so only TCRdb's listed CDR3 is given. V gene TRBV24-1 combines with J gene TRBJ2-2; TRBD2, as called in the table, went unchecked against the DNA. The CDR3 spans 10 amino acids, including both terminal residues. CDR1 is KGHDR, CDR2 SFDVKD, per germline. The chain's CDR3 is CATSDPLGLA.

The rearrangement joins TRBV24-1 to TRBJ2-1, with 9 bases matching TRBD1. The CDR3 length is 15 residues. Losses at the gene ends were 4 bases for V and 8 bases for J; bases not matched to a gene: 8. Germline V gives CDR1 KGHDR, CDR2 SFDVKD. The CDR3 reads CATSDSGTGNHEQFF. The CDR3 DNA sequence: TGTGCCACCAGTGACTCCGGGACAGGGAACCATGAGCAGTTCTTC.

This CDR3 is CASNRVNTGELFF. In DNA, the CDR3 is TGTGCCAGCAATAGGGTGAACACCGGGGAGCTGTTTTTT. This rearrangement joins TRBV28 to TRBJ2-2; D unclear. The CDR3 totals 13 residues. V shed 7 bases and J shed 1 base, with 7 bases lying between them. In germline, CDR1 is MDHEN, CDR2 SYDVKM.

This clonotype was seen just once. This sequence joins TRBV7-9 and TRBJ2-7; no clear D. V was clipped by 0 bases and J by 4 bases, with 13 bases between them. The V gene's germline CDR1 is SEHNR and CDR2 FQNEAQ (reference sequence). The CDR3 is 15 residues long. CDR3 sequence: CASSLALGFSYEQYF. In DNA, the CDR3 is TGTGCCAGCAGCTTAGCGCTGGGGTTTTCTTACGAGCAGTACTTC.

This clonotype was counted between two and nine times. The V call is TRBV9, the J call TRBJ1-2; D may be TRBD1 (5 bases). This CDR3 is 14 amino acids long. Deletions cut 0 bases from V and 4 bases from J, with 10 bases between. Germline V lookup: CDR1 SGDLS, CDR2 YYNGEE. The CDR3 loop is CASSVEEGAYGYTF. DNA for the CDR3: TGTGCCAGCAGCGTAGAGGAAGGGGCCTATGGCTACACCTTC.

The chain recombines TRBV10-3 with TRBJ1-2; 9 nucleotides line up with TRBD1. From germline, CDR1 is ENHRY and CDR2 SYGVKD. V lost 5 bases to trimming and J lost 6 bases; unmatched junction nucleotides: 10. This CDR3 comprises 15 residues. The CDR3 loop reads CAISSGTGWGHGYTF. In DNA form, the CDR3 reads TGTGCCATCAGTTCCGGGACAGGGTGGGGTCATGGCTACACCTTC.

The chain has TRBV25-1 and TRBJ2-1; D may be TRBD1 (6 bases). Per the germline V gene, CDR1 is MGHDK and CDR2 is SYGVNS. CDR3 length: 14 residues. Trimming pared 5 bases from V and 6 bases from J, leaving 14 bases between. CDR3 loop: CASSKSAGVNEQFF. CDR3 sequence (DNA): TGTGCCAGCAGTAAATCGGCAGGGGTCAATGAGCAGTTCTTC. The whole variable domain, remainder taken from reference TRBV25-1 and TRBJ2-1, is EADIYQTPRYLVIGTGKKITLECSQTMGHDKMYWYQQDPGMELHLIHYSYGVNSTEKGDLSSESTVSRIRTEHFPLTLESARPSHTSQYLCASSKSAGVNEQFFGPGTRLTVL.